In its sample, the clone carrying this T cell receptor (beta chain) was seen a few times. Its antigen is not identified. The record originates from a study of blood T cells in healthy people across ages. The study's findings and limits: In older individuals, TCR beta diversity per million T cells was lower, falling roughly linearly with age.

The use of a sample-barcoded 5' primer and a J-beta primer mix characterized a second PCR of about 7 to 12 cycles. TCRdb reprocessed the 5' RACE reads via MiXCR and lists one record per CDR3 protein. The sample lists 1.5 million to 1.9 million distinct CDR3 sequences, roughly 43% occurring once. In terms of origin and age, donors were healthy Caucasian individuals from Russia aged roughly 6 to 100. Per-sample yields of isolated PBMCs were at least 6 million. V dropped 5 bases and J dropped 1; count of bases not matched to a gene: 11. This CDR3 is 18 amino acids long. The germline V gene has CDR1 SEHNR and CDR2 FQNEAQ (reference sequence).

The chain uses TRBV7-9 and TRBJ2-6; 7 positions agree with TRBD2. This TCR was recovered from a woman between 18 and 29 years old in good health. Sequencing used blood. The CDR3 sequence: CASSAAGLDTSGANVLTF. Written as DNA, the CDR3 is TGTGCCAGCAGCGCAGCGGGACTGGATACTTCTGGGGCCAACGTCCTGACTTTC.